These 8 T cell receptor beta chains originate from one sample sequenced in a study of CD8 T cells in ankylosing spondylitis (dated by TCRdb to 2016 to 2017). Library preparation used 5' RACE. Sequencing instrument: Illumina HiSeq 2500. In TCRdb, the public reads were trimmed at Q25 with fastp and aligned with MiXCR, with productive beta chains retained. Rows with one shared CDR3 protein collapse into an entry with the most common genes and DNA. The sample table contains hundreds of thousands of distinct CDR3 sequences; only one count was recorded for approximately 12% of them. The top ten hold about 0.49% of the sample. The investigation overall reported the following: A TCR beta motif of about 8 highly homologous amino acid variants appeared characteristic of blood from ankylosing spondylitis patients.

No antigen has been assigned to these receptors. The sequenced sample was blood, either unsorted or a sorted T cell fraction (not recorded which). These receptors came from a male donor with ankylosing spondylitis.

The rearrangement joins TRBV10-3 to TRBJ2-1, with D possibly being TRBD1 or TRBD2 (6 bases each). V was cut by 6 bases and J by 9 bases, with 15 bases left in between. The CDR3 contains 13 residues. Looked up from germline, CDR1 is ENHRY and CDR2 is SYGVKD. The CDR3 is CAISLGEGGEQFF. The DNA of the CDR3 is TGTGCCATCAGCCTGGGTGAGGGGGGTGAGCAGTTCTTC.

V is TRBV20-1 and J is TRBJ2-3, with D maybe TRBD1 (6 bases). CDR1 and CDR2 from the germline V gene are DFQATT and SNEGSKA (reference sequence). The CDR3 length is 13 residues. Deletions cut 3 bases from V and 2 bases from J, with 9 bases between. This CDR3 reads CSARDSYTDTQYF. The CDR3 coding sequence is TGCAGTGCTAGGGACAGTTACACAGATACGCAGTATTTT.

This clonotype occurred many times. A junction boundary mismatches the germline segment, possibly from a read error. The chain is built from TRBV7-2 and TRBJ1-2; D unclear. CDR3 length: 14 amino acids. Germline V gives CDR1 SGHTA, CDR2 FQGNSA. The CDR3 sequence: CASSLVAANYGYTF. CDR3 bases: TGTGCCAGCAGTTTAGTGGCCGCTAACTATGGCTACACCTTC.

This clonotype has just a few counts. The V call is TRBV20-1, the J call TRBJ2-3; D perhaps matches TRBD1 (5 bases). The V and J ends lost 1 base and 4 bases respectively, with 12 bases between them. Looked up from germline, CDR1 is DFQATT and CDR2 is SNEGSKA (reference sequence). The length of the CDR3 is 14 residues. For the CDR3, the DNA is TGCAGTGCTAGAGTTTTTGTGGGGCCAGATACGCAGTATTTT. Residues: CSARVFVGPDTQYF.

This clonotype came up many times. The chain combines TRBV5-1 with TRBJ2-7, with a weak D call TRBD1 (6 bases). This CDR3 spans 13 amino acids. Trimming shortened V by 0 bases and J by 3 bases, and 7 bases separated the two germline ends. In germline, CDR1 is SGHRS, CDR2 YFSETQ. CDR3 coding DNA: TGCGCCAGCAGCTTGGGACAGGTCTACGAGCAGTACTTC. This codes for CASSLGQVYEQYF.

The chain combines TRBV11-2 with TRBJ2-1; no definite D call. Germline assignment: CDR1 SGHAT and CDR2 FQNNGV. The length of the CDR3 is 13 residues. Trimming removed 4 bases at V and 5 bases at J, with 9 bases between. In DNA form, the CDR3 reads TGTGCCAGCAGCTCGACACTTCACAATGAGCAGTTCTTC. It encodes CASSSTLHNEQFF. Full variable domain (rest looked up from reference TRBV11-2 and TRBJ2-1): EAGVAQSPRYKIIEKRQSVAFWCNPISGHATLYWYQQILGQGPKLLIQFQNNGVVDDSQLPKDRFSAERLKGVDSTLKIQPAKLEDSAVYLCASSSTLHNEQFFGPGTRLTVL.

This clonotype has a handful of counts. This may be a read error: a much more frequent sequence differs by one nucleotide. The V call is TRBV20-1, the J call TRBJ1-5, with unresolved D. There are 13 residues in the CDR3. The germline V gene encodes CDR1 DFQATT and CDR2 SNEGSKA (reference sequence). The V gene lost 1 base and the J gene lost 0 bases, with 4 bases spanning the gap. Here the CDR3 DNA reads TGCAGTGCTAGAGGGAATAGCAATCAGCCCCAGCATTTT. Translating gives CSARGNSNQPQHF.

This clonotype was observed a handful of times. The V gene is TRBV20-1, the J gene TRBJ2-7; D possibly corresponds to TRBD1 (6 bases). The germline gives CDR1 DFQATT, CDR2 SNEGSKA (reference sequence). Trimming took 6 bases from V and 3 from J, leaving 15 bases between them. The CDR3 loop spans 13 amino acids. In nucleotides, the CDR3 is TGCAGTGCCGAAACAGGGAAAGGCTACGAGCAGTACTTC. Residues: CSAETGKGYEQYF.